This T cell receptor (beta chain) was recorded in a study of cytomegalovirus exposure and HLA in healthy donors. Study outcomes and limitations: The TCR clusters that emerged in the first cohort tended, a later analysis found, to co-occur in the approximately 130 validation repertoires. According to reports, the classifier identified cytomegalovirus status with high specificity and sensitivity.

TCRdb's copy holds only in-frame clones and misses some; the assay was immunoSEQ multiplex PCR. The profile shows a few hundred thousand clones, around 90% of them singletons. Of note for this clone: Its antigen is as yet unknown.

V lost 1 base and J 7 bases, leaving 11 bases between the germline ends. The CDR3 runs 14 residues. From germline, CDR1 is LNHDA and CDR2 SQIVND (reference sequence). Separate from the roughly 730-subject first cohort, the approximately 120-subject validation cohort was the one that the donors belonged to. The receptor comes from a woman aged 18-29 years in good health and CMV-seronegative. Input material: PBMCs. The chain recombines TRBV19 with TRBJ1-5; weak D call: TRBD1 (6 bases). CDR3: CASSIGTARQPQHF. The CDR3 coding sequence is TGTGCCAGTAGTATAGGGACAGCTCGGCAGCCCCAGCATTTT.